These 16 T cell receptor beta chains came from one sample sequenced in a study of cytomegalovirus exposure and HLA in healthy donors. The PCR used 60 Vbeta and 13 Jbeta primers. TCRdb keeps only in-frame clones here, not all; method: immunoSEQ multiplex PCR. Seen here are 100,000 to 150,000 clones, 82% observed once, and the top ten hold approximately 2.8%. The material sequenced was PBMCs. All receptors derive from a boy between 2 and 10 years old in good health and CMV-seronegative.

The V and J genes are TRBV19 and TRBJ1-1; D is possibly TRBD1 (6 bases). Trimming cost V 8 bases and J 5 bases, with 21 bases left between them. CDR3 length: 15 residues. From germline, CDR1 is LNHDA and CDR2 SQIVND (reference sequence). The CDR3 DNA reads TGTGCCAGTGCCCACCCACAGGGCGGGAGAACTGAAGCTTTCTTT. Its translation: CASAHPQGGRTEAFF. The complete variable domain, with remaining parts taken from reference TRBV19 and TRBJ1-1, reads DGGITQSPKYLFRKEGQNVTLSCEQNLNHDAMYWYRQDPGQGLRLIYYSQIVNDFQKGDIAEGYSVSREKKESFPLTVTSAQKNPTAFYLCASAHPQGGRTEAFFGQGTRLTVV.

Here the CDR3 reads CASSHRVAGVDTQYF. The DNA of the CDR3 is TGTGCCAGCAGCCACCGAGTAGCGGGAGTTGATACGCAGTATTTT. V and J are TRBV6-4 and TRBJ2-3; 9 bases fit TRBD2. Germline V gene sequence: CDR1 MRHNA, CDR2 SNTAGT. This CDR3 is built from 15 residues. Trimming at V came to 6 bases and at J to 6 bases, leaving 10 bases not matched to a gene.

The chain joins TRBV9 to TRBJ2-2; D uncertain. Germline V gives CDR1 SGDLS, CDR2 YYNGEE. This CDR3 has 16 residues. Trimming removed 0 bases at V and 0 bases at J, with 9 bases between. CDR3 in amino acids: CASSVDAVPNTGELFF. The CDR3 DNA follows: TGTGCCAGCAGCGTAGATGCGGTCCCGAACACCGGGGAGCTGTTTTTT.

CDR3 coding DNA: TGTGCCAGCAGCTTTCCCGGGACTAGCGGGGTCTACGAGCAGTACTTC. It translates to CASSFPGTSGVYEQYF. The chain carries TRBV13 and TRBJ2-7; TRBD2 matches at 13 bases. This CDR3 is built from 16 residues. Germline V gene sequence: CDR1 PRHDT, CDR2 FYEKMQ (reference sequence). The V and J ends lost 3 bases and 3 bases, in that order; junction bases with no gene match: 5.

V is TRBV7-8 and J is TRBJ2-3, with 7 bases matching TRBD1. This CDR3 comprises 14 residues. The V segment lost 2 bases and the J segment 2 bases; nucleotides outside the gene matches: 1. CDR1 SGHVS and CDR2 FQNEAQ come from the germline V gene. The CDR3 DNA follows: TGTGCCAGCAGCTTAAGGGGGCCCACAGATACGCAGTATTTT. Its protein product is CASSLRGPTDTQYF.

V is TRBV6-6 and J is TRBJ2-5, with D perhaps matching TRBD1 (6 bases). Trimming pared 7 bases from V and 4 bases from J, leaving 7 bases between. The CDR3 spans 11 residues. The germline V gene encodes CDR1 MNHNY and CDR2 SVGAGI (reference sequence). CDR3 sequence (DNA): TGTGCCAGCAAGGGGGTAGAGACCCAGTACTTC. It yields the protein CASKGVETQYF.

This chain links TRBV25-1 with TRBJ1-2, with TRBD1 matching 9 bases. CDR1 is MGHDK and CDR2 is SYGVNS in the germline V gene. The J segment lost 5 bases and the V segment lost 3 bases, leaving 1 base of the junction unmatched. The CDR3 is made up of 13 amino acids. The CDR3 spells CASSEGTGYGYTF. DNA for the CDR3: TGTGCCAGCAGTGAGGGGACAGGGTATGGCTACACCTTC.

Note on this clone: Different DNA sequences within this sample yield the same CDR3. The V gene is TRBV27, the J gene TRBJ1-1; D possibly corresponds to TRBD1 (6 bases). The ends were cut back, 6 bases at V and 4 bases at J, with 12 bases in the middle. This CDR3 is built from 13 residues. Germline V gene sequence: CDR1 MNHEY, CDR2 SMNVEV (reference sequence). CDR3 DNA: TGTGCCAGCAGCTATGAAGGGGGCACTGAAGCTTTCTTT. This gives the protein CASSYEGGTEAFF.

The rearrangement links TRBV15 to TRBJ1-6; D perhaps matches TRBD1 (5 bases). V was shortened by 0 bases and J by 10 bases, with 10 bases between the two germline ends. Germline-derived CDR1 and CDR2 are LNHNV and YYDKDF (reference sequence). The length of the CDR3 is 14 residues. CDR3 in DNA: TGTGCCACCAGCAGAGATAGGGGATACTCACCCCTCCACTTT. The encoded protein is CATSRDRGYSPLHF.

V gene TRBV6-6 combines with J gene TRBJ2-3; 7 bases agree with TRBD1. V gave up 6 bases and J gave up 3 bases; unmatched junction bases: 9. Per germline, CDR1 MNHNY and CDR2 SVGAGI (reference sequence). This CDR3 contains 15 residues. For the CDR3, the DNA is TGTGCCAGCAGGACAGGGTCGGTCATTACAGATACGCAGTATTTT. As protein: CASRTGSVITDTQYF.

J is TRBJ1-2 and V is TRBV7-2; a possible D gene is TRBD1 (6 bases). Germline assignment: CDR1 SGHTA and CDR2 FQGNSA. The CDR3 spans 13 residues. The V and J ends lost 8 bases and 8 bases respectively, with 18 bases between them. The CDR3 loop reads CASGSGGPGGYTF. DNA of the CDR3: TGTGCCAGCGGCTCCGGGGGGCCCGGGGGCTACACCTTC.

V and J are TRBV29-1 and TRBJ1-2; maybe TRBD1 (5 bases). V was shortened by 7 bases and J by 9 bases, with 18 bases between the two germline ends. CDR1 and CDR2 (germline): SQVTM, ANQGSEA. The length of the CDR3 is 12 residues. CDR3 DNA sequence: TGCAGCGCCCGGACAAGGTTGGGGAGCTACACCTTC. It codes for CSARTRLGSYTF. Full variable domain (remainder filled in from reference TRBV29-1 and TRBJ1-2): SAVISQKPSRDICQRGTSLTIQCQVDSQVTMMFWYRQQPGQSLTLIATANQGSEATYESGFVIDKFPISRPNLTFSTLTVSNMSPEDSSIYLCSARTRLGSYTFGSGTRLTVV.

V is TRBV27 and J is TRBJ2-1; 7 bases align to TRBD2. The V gene's germline CDR1 is MNHEY and CDR2 SMNVEV (reference sequence). The V gene end was trimmed by 5 bases and the J gene end by 9 bases; junction bases not matched to a gene: 13. The length of the CDR3 is 15 residues. CDR3 in amino acids: CASSPHLRDYGEQFF. The CDR3 nucleotides read TGTGCCAGCAGTCCCCACCTCCGGGACTACGGTGAGCAGTTCTTC.

V and J are TRBV30 and TRBJ1-5, with a possible D match to TRBD1 (5 bases). V was shortened by 1 base and J by 1 base, with 8 bases between the two germline ends. CDR3 size: 14 residues. The germline gives CDR1 GTSNPN, CDR2 SVGIG (reference sequence). The chain's CDR3 is CAWSAGISNQPQHF. In DNA form, the CDR3 reads TGTGCCTGGAGTGCAGGGATCAGCAATCAGCCCCAGCATTTT. The full variable domain, rest sourced from reference TRBV30 and TRBJ1-5, is SQTIHQWPATLVQPVGSPLSLECTVEGTSNPNLYWYRQAAGRGLQLLFYSVGIGQISSEVPQNLSASRPQDRQFILSSKKLLLSDSGFYLCAWSAGISNQPQHFGDGTRLSIL.

This clone has a single count. The J gene is TRBJ1-2, the V gene TRBV30; D possibly corresponds to TRBD1 (6 bases). The CDR3 covers 13 residues. The germline gives CDR1 GTSNPN, CDR2 SVGIG (reference sequence). V lost 0 bases to trimming and J lost 8 bases, with 13 bases between them. In nucleotides, the CDR3 is TGTGCCTGGAGTGTACTGGGAGGGGGGGGCTACACCTTC. Translating gives CAWSVLGGGGYTF.

The rearrangement links TRBV27 to TRBJ1-1; TRBD1 matches 7 bases. CDR3 length equals 17 residues. The ends lost 5 bases at V and 0 bases at J; junction bases unmatched: 12. Germline V gene data show CDR1 as MNHEY and CDR2 as SMNVEV (reference sequence). CDR3 sequence: CASSPSRGEEMNTEAFF. Written as DNA, the CDR3 is TGTGCCAGCAGTCCATCCAGGGGGGAGGAAATGAACACTGAAGCTTTCTTT.